These T cell receptor beta chains were read from a single sample in a study of T cell repertoires in cytomegalovirus infection. TCRdb re-called the reads through MiXCR, storing one row per CDR3 protein. Seen here are fewer than 300,000 distinct CDR3 sequences, roughly a quarter observed once, and the top ten hold over 11%. The sequencing sample was made of PBMCs. These TCRs come from a human donor in good health (CMV status not recorded). Some clones in this sample may be carry-over from other donors' samples. The CDR3 runs from the conserved cysteine through the conserved F or W. Each record gives: J gene, D gene, V gene, clone size, CDR3 DNA, CDR3 protein. D genes are given only for firm matches. A clone size is listed for some rows: how often the clone was seen (once, few, many), or a class if it is expanded.

TRBJ1-2,.,TRBV2,few,TGTGCCAGCAGAGATACCCGGGACCTGTATGGCTACACCTTC,CASRDTRDLYGYTF
TRBJ2-1,TRBD2,TRBV10-3,many,TGTGCCATCAGTGGGACTAGCGGGAGACGAAATAATGAGCAGTTCTTC,CAISGTSGRRNNEQFF
TRBJ1-1,.,TRBV30,.,TGTGCCTGGAGTGTATGGGGGTCAGAGGCGAACACTGAAGCTTTCTTT,CAWSVWGSEANTEAFF
TRBJ1-1,.,TRBV5-1,.,TGCGCCAGCAGCACTGGGACGACCATGAACACTGAAGCTTTCTTT,CASSTGTTMNTEAFF
TRBJ1-1,.,TRBV20-1,.,TGCAGTGCTAGAGATAGGCAGAACACTGAAGCTTTCTTT,CSARDRQNTEAFF
TRBJ2-5,.,TRBV7-2,many,TGTGCCAGCAGCCTTGGACAGTTTCAAGAGACCCAGTACTTC,CASSLGQFQETQYF
TRBJ2-1,TRBD2,TRBV11-1,.,TGTGCCAGCAGCTCGGGACTAGCAGACTTTCAGTTCTTC,CASSSGLADFQFF
TRBJ2-1,.,TRBV9,.,TGTGCCAGCAGCGTAGAGCTAGCTCCCAGAGAGCAGTTCTTC,CASSVELAPREQFF
TRBJ1-5,.,TRBV28,few,TGTGCCAGCAACCATAAAGGGGAAATGGTGAGCAATCAGCCCCAGCATTTT,CASNHKGEMVSNQPQHF
TRBJ2-2,TRBD2,TRBV28,few,TGTGCCAGCCGGGTTTGGACTAGCGGGAAAGGAACCGGGGAGCTGTTTTTT,CASRVWTSGKGTGELFF
TRBJ2-3,.,TRBV28,few,TGTGCCAGCAGTTTATTATGGCTAAGAGGGGGGGGGGCGGGGAAAACAGATACGCAGTATTTT,CASSLLWLRGGGAGKTDTQYF
TRBJ2-1,TRBD1,TRBV20-1,few,TGCAGTGCTAGAGATCGACTACAGGGGGCCTACAATGAGCAGTTCTTC,CSARDRLQGAYNEQFF
TRBJ2-5,.,TRBV14,.,TGTGCCAGCAGCCCTAGAGGGGCCCGGGAGACCCAGTACTTC,CASSPRGARETQYF
TRBJ1-1,.,TRBV12-3/TRBV12-4,.,TGTGCCAGCAGTTTAGGTCCGGGTTGGAATGAAGCTTTCTTT,CASSLGPGWNEAFF
TRBJ2-5,.,TRBV10-3,once,TGTGCCATCGGCGGGGCGCTTGAGACCCAGTACTTC,CAIGGALETQYF
TRBJ1-1,TRBD1,TRBV7-6,.,TGTGCCAGCAGCCTGGGACAGGGGGTTTCCCAAGCTTTCTTT,CASSLGQGVSQAFF
TRBJ1-2,.,TRBV29-1,.,TGCAGCGTCCAGACAGATCTAAACTATGGCTACACCTTC,CSVQTDLNYGYTF
TRBJ2-1,TRBD2,TRBV6-6,.,TGTGCCAGCAGTTACTCAGAGGGACTAGCGGTGGGGAATGAGCAGTTCTTC,CASSYSEGLAVGNEQFF
TRBJ1-5,TRBD1,TRBV7-9,.,TGTGCCAGCAGCGGGCAGGGGGGGGGACCCCAGCATTTT,CASSGQGGGPQHF
TRBJ1-6,TRBD1,TRBV10-3,few,TGTGCCATCAGTGAGCCGCAAGGACAGGGAAATTCACCCCTCCACTTT,CAISEPQGQGNSPLHF
TRBJ1-1,TRBD1,TRBV27,.,TGTGCCAGCAGTGCGACTCCCGGGACAGTAGGCACTGAAGCTTTCTTT,CASSATPGTVGTEAFF
TRBJ1-1,.,TRBV19,.,TGTGCCAGTAGTCCTTTCGGCAGGGTAGACACTGAAGCTTTCTTT,CASSPFGRVDTEAFF
TRBJ1-5,.,TRBV2,.,TGTGCCAGCAGTGAATGGGGAGATTCTAAGCAGCCCCAGCATTTT,CASSEWGDSKQPQHF
TRBJ2-1,TRBD2,TRBV7-9,many,TGTGCCAGCAGCCCCGTAGTAGCGGGGAGAAATGAGCAGTTCTTC,CASSPVVAGRNEQFF
TRBJ1-3,.,TRBV28,.,TGTGCCAGCAGGCAGGGACAATCTGGAAACACCATATATTTT,CASRQGQSGNTIYF
TRBJ2-7,.,TRBV20-1,.,TGCAGTGCGACGGGGACGGATCGCTCCTACGAGCAGTACTTC,CSATGTDRSYEQYF
TRBJ2-3,.,TRBV19,few,TGTGCCAGTAGTGTGGAACTAGGAGGCGCGCAGTATTTT,CASSVELGGAQYF
TRBJ1-1,.,TRBV18,.,TGTGCCAGCTCACCACTATCCGACAGGCGGGGGAACACTGAAGCTTTCTTT,CASSPLSDRRGNTEAFF
TRBJ1-5,TRBD1,TRBV7-2,many,TGTGCCAGCAGCCCGACAGGGGGCAATCAGCCCCAGCATTTT,CASSPTGGNQPQHF
TRBJ2-1,.,TRBV6-2/TRBV6-3,.,TGTGCCAGCAGTGCCCTGTCAGGGAACAATGAGCAGTTCTTC,CASSALSGNNEQFF
TRBJ2-1,.,TRBV10-3,.,TGTGCCATCGGCACACCTAGCAACTCCTACAATGAGCAGTTCTTC,CAIGTPSNSYNEQFF
TRBJ1-1,.,TRBV5-4,few,TGTGCCAGCAGCCTCCGGGACGGTGAAGCTTTCTTT,CASSLRDGEAFF
TRBJ2-5,.,TRBV7-2,many,TGTGCCAGCAGTCGACAAGGGGCACAAGAGACCCAGTACTTC,CASSRQGAQETQYF
TRBJ2-5,TRBD2,TRBV7-9,.,TGTGCCTTGATCGGGGGGGCTGAAGAGACCCAGTACTTC,CALIGGAEETQYF
TRBJ1-3,TRBD1,TRBV7-2,many,TGTGCCAGCAGCCCAATGACAGGGTCAGGAAACACCATATATTTT,CASSPMTGSGNTIYF
TRBJ1-4,.,TRBV18,few,TGTGCCAGCTCACCACCCGCCAGCTCTAATGAAAAACTGTTTTTT,CASSPPASSNEKLFF
TRBJ2-7,TRBD1,TRBV7-9,few,TGTGCCAGCAGCCACCGGGACAGGGTATTGAACGAGCAGTACTTC,CASSHRDRVLNEQYF
TRBJ2-1,TRBD2,TRBV6-1,many,TGTGCCAGCAGCCCCTCGGCGGGAGGGAGGCATGAGCAGTTCTTC,CASSPSAGGRHEQFF
TRBJ1-2,TRBD1,TRBV25-1,few,TGTGCCAGCAGTGCCTACAGGGGGCGCGGCTACACCTTC,CASSAYRGRGYTF
TRBJ2-6,.,TRBV30,few,TGTGCCTGGAGTGGGGGATCTGGGGCCAACGTCCTGACTTTC,CAWSGGSGANVLTF
TRBJ2-7,TRBD2,TRBV7-2,many,TGTGCCAGCAGCTGGACTAGCGGGAGGGGACGGTACGAGCAGTACTTC,CASSWTSGRGRYEQYF
TRBJ1-2,.,TRBV5-6,.,TGTGCCAGCAGCTTGCTCAGGGAGCGATACTATGGCTACACCTTC,CASSLLRERYYGYTF
TRBJ2-7,TRBD2,TRBV29-1,.,TGCAGCGTTGTGGTTAGCGGGAGGGATTCCTACGAGCAGTACTTC,CSVVVSGRDSYEQYF
TRBJ1-4,.,TRBV12-3/TRBV12-4,few,TGTGCCAGCAGAACCGGGACGGAGTTTTCATCAAAACTGTTTTTT,CASRTGTEFSSKLFF
TRBJ2-7,.,TRBV6-2/TRBV6-3,many,TGTGCCAGCAGTCCCAGGGCGAGCACCTACGAGCAGTACTTC,CASSPRASTYEQYF
TRBJ2-1,.,TRBV12-3/TRBV12-4,many,TGTGCCAGCAGCCGCGATTGGAATGAGCAGTTCTTC,CASSRDWNEQFF